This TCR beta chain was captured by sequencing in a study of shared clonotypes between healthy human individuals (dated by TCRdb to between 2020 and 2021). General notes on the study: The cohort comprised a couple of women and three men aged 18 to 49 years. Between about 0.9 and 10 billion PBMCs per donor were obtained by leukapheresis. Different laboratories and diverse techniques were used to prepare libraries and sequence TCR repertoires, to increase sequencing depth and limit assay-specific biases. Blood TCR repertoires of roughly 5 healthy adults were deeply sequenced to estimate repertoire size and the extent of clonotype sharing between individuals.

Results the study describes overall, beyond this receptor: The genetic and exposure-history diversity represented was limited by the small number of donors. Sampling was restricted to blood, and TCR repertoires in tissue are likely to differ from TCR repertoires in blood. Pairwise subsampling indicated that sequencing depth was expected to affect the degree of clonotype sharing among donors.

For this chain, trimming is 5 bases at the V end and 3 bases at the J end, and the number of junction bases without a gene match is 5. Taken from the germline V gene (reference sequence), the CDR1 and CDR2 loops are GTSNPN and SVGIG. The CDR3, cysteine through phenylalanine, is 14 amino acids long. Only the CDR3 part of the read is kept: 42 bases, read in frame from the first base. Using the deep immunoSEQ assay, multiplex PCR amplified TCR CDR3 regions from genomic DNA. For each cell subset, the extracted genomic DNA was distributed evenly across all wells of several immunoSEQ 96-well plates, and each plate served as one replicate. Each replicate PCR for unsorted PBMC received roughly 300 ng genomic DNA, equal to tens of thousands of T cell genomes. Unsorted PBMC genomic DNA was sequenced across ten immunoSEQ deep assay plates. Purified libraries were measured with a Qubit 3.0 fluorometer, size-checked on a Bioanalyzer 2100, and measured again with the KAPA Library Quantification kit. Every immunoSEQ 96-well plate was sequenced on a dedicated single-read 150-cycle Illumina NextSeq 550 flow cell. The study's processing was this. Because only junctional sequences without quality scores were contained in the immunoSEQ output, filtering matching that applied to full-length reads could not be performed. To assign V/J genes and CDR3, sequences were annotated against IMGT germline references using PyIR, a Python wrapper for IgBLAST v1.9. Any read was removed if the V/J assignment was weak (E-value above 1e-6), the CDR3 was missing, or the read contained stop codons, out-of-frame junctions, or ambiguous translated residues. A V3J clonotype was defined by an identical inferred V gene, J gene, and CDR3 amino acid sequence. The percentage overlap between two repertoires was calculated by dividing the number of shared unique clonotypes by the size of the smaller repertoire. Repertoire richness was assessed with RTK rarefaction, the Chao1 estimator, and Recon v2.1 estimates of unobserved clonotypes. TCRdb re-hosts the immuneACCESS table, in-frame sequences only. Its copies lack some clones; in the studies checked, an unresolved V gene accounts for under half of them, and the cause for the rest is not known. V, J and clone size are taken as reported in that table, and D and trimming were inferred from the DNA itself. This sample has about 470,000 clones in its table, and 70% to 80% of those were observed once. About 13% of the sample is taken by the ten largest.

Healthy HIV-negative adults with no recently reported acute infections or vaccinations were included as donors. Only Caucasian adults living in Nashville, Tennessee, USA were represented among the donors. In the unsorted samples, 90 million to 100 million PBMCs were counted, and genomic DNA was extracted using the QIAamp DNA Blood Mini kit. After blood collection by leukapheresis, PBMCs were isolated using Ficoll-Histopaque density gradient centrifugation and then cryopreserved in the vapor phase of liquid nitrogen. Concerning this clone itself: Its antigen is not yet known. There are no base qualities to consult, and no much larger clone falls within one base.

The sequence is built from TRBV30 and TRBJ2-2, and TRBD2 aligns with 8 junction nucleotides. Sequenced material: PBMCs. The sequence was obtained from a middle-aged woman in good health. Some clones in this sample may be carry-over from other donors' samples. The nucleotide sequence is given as TGTGCCTGGTTGGGACTAGATTACACCGGGGAGCTGTTTTTT. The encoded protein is CAWLGLDYTGELFF. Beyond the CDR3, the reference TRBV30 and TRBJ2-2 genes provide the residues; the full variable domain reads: SQTIHQWPATLVQPVGSPLSLECTVEGTSNPNLYWYRQAAGRGLQLLFYSVGIGQISSEVPQNLSASRPQDRQFILSSKKLLLSDSGFYLCAWLGLDYTGELFFGEGSRLTVL.